Each of the 27 T cell receptor beta chains below was sequenced from the same sample in a study of T cell responses to AZD1222 COVID-19 vaccine. The data were produced by immunoSEQ multiplex PCR, yet TCRdb's version contains in-frame clones alone and is incomplete. The data show roughly 200,000 clones, more than 85% seen once. Material: peripheral blood, obtained 28 days after the second AZD1222 dose. Receptors originate from an adult who received the AZD1222 COVID-19 vaccine.

The chain links TRBV11-2 to TRBJ2-7; 8 bases match TRBD2. The CDR3 sequence is 15 residues long. CDR1 and CDR2 from the germline V gene are SGHAT and FQNNGV. V lost 2 bases and J lost 4; bases outside the gene matches: 7. The CDR3 protein is CASSLTVAGGYEQYF. CDR3 DNA: TGTGCCAGCAGCTTAACAGTGGCGGGGGGATACGAGCAGTACTTC.

This chain uses TRBV11-2 with TRBJ1-4, with D possibly TRBD1 on 6 matching bases. V was clipped by 5 bases and J by 6 bases, with 10 bases between them. From germline, CDR1 is SGHAT and CDR2 FQNNGV. The CDR3 spans 13 residues. CDR3 sequence (DNA): TGTGCCAGCAGCCACCGGACAGATGAAAAACTGTTTTTT. Protein product: CASSHRTDEKLFF.

This clone was seen once. This chain uses TRBV2 with TRBJ2-3, with D hard to call. V lost 2 bases and J 5 bases, leaving 8 bases between the germline ends. The CDR3 loop spans 13 amino acids. Germline loops: CDR1 SNHLY, CDR2 FYNNEI. CDR3 protein: CASSEKLEDTQYF. The CDR3 coding sequence is TGTGCCAGCAGTGAAAAACTTGAAGATACGCAGTATTTT. Full variable domain (remainder filled in from reference TRBV2 and TRBJ2-3): EPEVTQTPSHQVTQMGQEVILRCVPISNHLYFYWYRQILGQKVEFLVSFYNNEISEKSEIFDDQFSVERPDGSNFTLKIRSTKLEDSAMYFCASSEKLEDTQYFGPGTRLTVL.

The rearrangement uses TRBV19 and TRBJ1-5; D remains ambiguous. The CDR3 length is 14 residues. Trimming removed 7 bases at V and 2 bases at J, with 12 bases between. CDR1 LNHDA and CDR2 SQIVND come from the germline V gene (reference sequence). The CDR3 region is CASTARGGNQPQHF. CDR3 coding DNA: TGTGCCAGTACAGCTCGTGGGGGCAATCAGCCCCAGCATTTT.

V and J are TRBV12-3 or TRBV12-4 and TRBJ1-2, with D possibly matching TRBD1 (5 bases). The CDR3 sequence is 12 residues long. The V end was cut by 5 bases, the J end by 6 bases, with 10 bases between. Here the CDR3 reads CASSPQGDGYTF. The CDR3 DNA sequence: TGTGCCAGCAGTCCGCAGGGAGATGGCTACACCTTC.

CDR3 in amino acids: CATRGMNTEAFF. The CDR3 region has the DNA TGTGCCACCCGAGGGATGAACACTGAAGCTTTCTTT. The rearrangement joins TRBV28 to TRBJ1-1, with no clear D. The V end was cut by 10 bases, the J end by 0 bases, with 9 bases between. The germline V gene encodes CDR1 MDHEN and CDR2 SYDVKM. The CDR3 covers 12 residues.

The chain carries TRBV11-2 and TRBJ1-2, with TRBD1 identical over 8 bases. Germline CDR1 is SGHAT and CDR2 is FQNNGV. The ends lost 2 bases at V and 2 bases at J; junction bases unmatched: 7. The CDR3 covers 16 residues. The CDR3 DNA follows: TGTGCCAGCAGCTTATCGACAGGGGAGGTCAACTATGGCTACACCTTC. The encoded protein is CASSLSTGEVNYGYTF.

V is TRBV20-1 and J is TRBJ1-1, with D possibly matching TRBD1 (6 bases). V was trimmed by 5 bases and J by 10 bases, leaving 14 bases between them. CDR1 and CDR2 (germline): DFQATT, SNEGSKA (reference sequence). This CDR3 has 11 residues. The chain's CDR3 is CSAGTLKGAFF. In DNA form, the CDR3 reads TGCAGTGCTGGGACACTAAAGGGAGCTTTCTTT.

CDR3 region: CASSSLTSGGGSYNEQFF. DNA for the CDR3: TGTGCCAGCAGCTCACTCACTAGCGGGGGGGGCTCCTACAATGAGCAGTTCTTC. This rearrangement joins TRBV7-8 to TRBJ2-1; TRBD2 matches 13 bases. Germline CDR1 and CDR2: SGHVS and FQNEAQ. The V segment lost 4 bases and the J segment 0 bases; nucleotides outside the gene matches: 6. The CDR3 spans 18 residues.

V gene TRBV6-5 combines with J gene TRBJ1-2, with 9 bases lining up with TRBD1. This CDR3 has 15 amino acids. The junction had 7 bases not matched to a gene; V was cut back by 0 bases and J by 8 bases. CDR1 MNHEY and CDR2 SVGAGI come from the germline V gene. The CDR3 region is CASSYSPGQGSGYTF. The CDR3 DNA sequence: TGTGCCAGCAGTTACTCTCCGGGACAGGGATCCGGCTACACCTTC.

The chain joins TRBV29-1 to TRBJ1-4, with 7 nucleotides matching TRBD1. Per germline, CDR1 SQVTM and CDR2 ANQGSEA. V lost 5 bases to trimming and J lost 5 bases; unmatched junction nucleotides: 5. The CDR3 is made up of 13 amino acids. The chain's CDR3 is CSVSQGLNEKLFF. The CDR3 coding sequence is TGCAGCGTTTCACAGGGGTTAAATGAAAAACTGTTTTTT.

The rearrangement uses TRBV18 and TRBJ2-3, with D possibly matching TRBD1 (5 bases). The V end was cut by 3 bases, the J end by 4 bases, with 11 bases between. Looked up from germline, CDR1 is KGHSH and CDR2 is LQKENI. CDR3 size: 14 residues. CDR3 residues: CASSPQGSPDTQYF. The CDR3 bases are TGTGCCAGCTCACCCCAGGGTTCCCCAGATACGCAGTATTTT.

This clone is a singleton in its sample. The chain carries TRBV14 and TRBJ1-3, with D uncertain. The CDR3 runs to 17 residues. Trimming cost V 4 bases and J 0 bases, with 16 bases left between them. The germline CDR1 and CDR2 sequences are SGHDN and FVKESK. The CDR3 DNA follows: TGTGCCAGCAGCCCTCAACAACTATCGAGCTCTGGAAACACCATATATTTT. It specifies CASSPQQLSSSGNTIYF.

This clone came up once. The chain joins TRBV19 to TRBJ1-5; D may be TRBD1 (5 bases). Per germline, CDR1 LNHDA and CDR2 SQIVND (reference sequence). The CDR3 loop spans 16 amino acids. V lost 5 bases and J lost 1, with 15 bases in between. The CDR3 DNA reads as TGTGCCAGTAGTGCTACAGGCTACCTAAGCAATCAGCCCCAGCATTTT. It translates to CASSATGYLSNQPQHF.

CDR3 DNA sequence: TGTGCCAGTAGTACCGTCGGAGGGGGCGCGAACTATGGCTACACCTTC. Translating it yields CASSTVGGGANYGYTF. V usage is TRBV19 and J usage is TRBJ1-2; 7 nucleotides align to TRBD1. V lost 4 bases and J lost 2; bases outside the gene matches: 10. This CDR3 is built from 16 residues. Germline V lookup: CDR1 LNHDA, CDR2 SQIVND (reference sequence).

This clone was found once. CDR3 sequence (DNA): TGTGCCTGGAGTAAGGGGCTCCGCACTGAAGCTTTCTTT. Residues: CAWSKGLRTEAFF. The rearrangement joins TRBV30 to TRBJ1-1; perhaps TRBD1 as D (5 bases). The CDR3 extends over 13 amino acids. V was clipped by 2 bases and J by 4 bases, with 11 bases between them. Per germline, CDR1 GTSNPN and CDR2 SVGIG (reference sequence). Combining the CDR3 with reference TRBV30 and TRBJ1-1 gives the whole variable domain SQTIHQWPATLVQPVGSPLSLECTVEGTSNPNLYWYRQAAGRGLQLLFYSVGIGQISSEVPQNLSASRPQDRQFILSSKKLLLSDSGFYLCAWSKGLRTEAFFGQGTRLTVV.

The CDR3 bases are TGTGCCAGTACCCCATTACAGGGGTTAAATGAAAAACTGTTTTTT. The encoded protein is CASTPLQGLNEKLFF. The V call is TRBV19, the J call TRBJ1-4; 7 nucleotides align to TRBD1. The germline V gene encodes CDR1 LNHDA and CDR2 SQIVND (reference sequence). The V and J ends lost 7 bases and 5 bases, in that order; junction bases with no gene match: 10. The CDR3 is 15 amino acids.

This clone came up once. J is TRBJ2-1 and V is TRBV19, with TRBD1 matching 8 bases. Germline V lookup: CDR1 LNHDA, CDR2 SQIVND (reference sequence). The CDR3 is made up of 15 amino acids. The trim removed 6 bases at V and 8 bases at J, leaving 12 bases unmatched. The CDR3 sequence is CASSAAGTGGDEQFF. The CDR3 DNA follows: TGTGCCAGTAGCGCTGCCGGGACAGGTGGGGATGAGCAGTTCTTC.

The genes are TRBV7-8 and TRBJ1-6, with TRBD1 matching 8 bases. CDR3 length: 16 amino acids. Germline V CDR1 and CDR2: SGHVS, FQNEAQ. The V segment lost 2 bases and the J segment 10 bases; nucleotides outside the gene matches: 10. This CDR3 reads CASSLQGARGNSPLHF. The CDR3 coding sequence is TGTGCCAGCAGCTTACAGGGGGCGCGAGGAAACTCACCCCTCCACTTT.

The CDR3 reads CASTQFNTEAFF. CDR3 coding DNA: TGTGCCAGCACTCAGTTTAACACTGAAGCTTTCTTT. The chain recombines TRBV5-5 with TRBJ1-1; D is undetermined. This CDR3 has 12 residues. Germline-derived CDR1 and CDR2 are SGHKS and YYEKEE (reference sequence). V was trimmed by 6 bases and J by 2 bases, leaving 8 bases between them.

The gene calls are TRBV27 and TRBJ1-1; 7 positions agree with TRBD1. The CDR3 contains 15 residues. Unmatched junction bases numbered 6, after V lost 0 bases and J lost 5 bases. CDR1 is MNHEY, CDR2 SMNVEV, per germline (reference sequence). In DNA, the CDR3 is TGTGCCAGCAGTTTATCTTTAGGGGGCCGGACTGAAGCTTTCTTT. It yields the protein CASSLSLGGRTEAFF.

In this sample, this clone turned up a few times. This chain connects TRBV19 to TRBJ1-1, with D uncertain. The CDR3 is 15 amino acids. The V end was cut by 2 bases, the J end by 1 base, with 11 bases between. From germline, CDR1 is LNHDA and CDR2 SQIVND (reference sequence). The CDR3 DNA sequence: TGTGCCAGTAGTATATGGAGGGCTTCGAACACTGAAGCTTTCTTT. Its protein is CASSIWRASNTEAFF.

This clone appeared a few times. The rearrangement uses TRBV7-9 and TRBJ1-2; no reliable D call. V shed 0 bases and J shed 6 bases, with 8 bases lying between them. Germline V lookup: CDR1 SEHNR, CDR2 FQNEAQ (reference sequence). The CDR3 loop spans 13 amino acids. The chain's CDR3 is CASSLATEDGYTF. The CDR3 region has the DNA TGTGCCAGCAGCTTAGCGACGGAAGATGGCTACACCTTC.

The chain carries TRBV2 and TRBJ1-6; D gene ambiguous. From germline, CDR1 is SNHLY and CDR2 FYNNEI. The V gene lost 8 bases and the J gene lost 4 bases, with 12 bases spanning the gap. The CDR3 spans 14 residues. The CDR3 nucleotides are TGTGCCAGCGCGCAGGAGAGTTATAATTCACCCCTCCACTTT. Translating it yields CASAQESYNSPLHF.

This rearrangement joins TRBV25-1 to TRBJ2-5, with D unclear. The CDR3 consists of 12 residues. Per germline, CDR1 MGHDK and CDR2 SYGVNS. The V and J ends lost 3 bases and 1 base respectively, with 3 bases between them. CDR3 amino acids: CASSDTQETQYF. CDR3 DNA sequence: TGTGCCAGCAGTGATACCCAAGAGACCCAGTACTTC.

This clone appeared a single time. This chain connects TRBV5-1 to TRBJ2-1; D not resolved. The V and J ends lost 6 bases and 2 bases respectively, with 15 bases between them. Germline CDR1 and CDR2: SGHRS and YFSETQ. This CDR3 has 15 amino acids. DNA of the CDR3: TGCGCCAGCACCCGAATTACTACGACCTACAATGAGCAGTTCTTC. Residues: CASTRITTTYNEQFF.

The rearrangement links TRBV11-2 to TRBJ1-2; TRBD1 might be the D (5 bases). The CDR3 sequence is 13 residues long. Trimming left V 3 bases short and J 8 bases short, with 13 bases between. Germline V gene sequence: CDR1 SGHAT, CDR2 FQNNGV. CDR3 sequence reads: CASSLRGSGGYTF. The CDR3 DNA reads TGTGCCAGCAGCTTGAGGGGCTCCGGGGGCTACACCTTC.